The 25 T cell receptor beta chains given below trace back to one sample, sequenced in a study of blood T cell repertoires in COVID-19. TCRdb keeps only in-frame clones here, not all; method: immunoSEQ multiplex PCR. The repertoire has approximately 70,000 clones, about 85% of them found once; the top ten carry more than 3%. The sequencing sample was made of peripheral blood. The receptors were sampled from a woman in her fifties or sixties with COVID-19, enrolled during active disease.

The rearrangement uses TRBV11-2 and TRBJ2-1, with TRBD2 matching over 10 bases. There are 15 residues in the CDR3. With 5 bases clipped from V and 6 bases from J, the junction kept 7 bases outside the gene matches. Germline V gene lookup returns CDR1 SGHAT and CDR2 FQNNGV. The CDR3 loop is CASSRLAGDSNEQFF. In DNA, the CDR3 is TGTGCCAGCAGCAGGCTAGCGGGAGATTCCAATGAGCAGTTCTTC.

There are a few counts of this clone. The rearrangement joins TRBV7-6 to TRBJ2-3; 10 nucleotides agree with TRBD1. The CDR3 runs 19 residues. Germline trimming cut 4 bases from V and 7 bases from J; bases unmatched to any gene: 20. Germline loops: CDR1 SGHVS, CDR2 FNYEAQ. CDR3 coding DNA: TGTGCCAGCAGCTCCCAGTTGAATCCGGGACAGGGGAACGAGCATACGCAGTATTTT. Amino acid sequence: CASSSQLNPGQGNEHTQYF.

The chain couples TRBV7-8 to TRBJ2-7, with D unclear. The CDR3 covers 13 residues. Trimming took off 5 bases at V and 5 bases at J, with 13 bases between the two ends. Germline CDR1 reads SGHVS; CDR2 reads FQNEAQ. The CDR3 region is CASSIQDLNEQYF. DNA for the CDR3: TGTGCCAGCAGCATTCAGGATCTGAACGAGCAGTACTTC.

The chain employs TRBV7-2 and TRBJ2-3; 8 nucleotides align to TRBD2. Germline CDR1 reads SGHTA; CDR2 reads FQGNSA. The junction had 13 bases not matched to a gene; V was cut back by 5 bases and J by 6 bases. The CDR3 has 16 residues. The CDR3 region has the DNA TGTGCCAGCAGCCCCCCCGGGGGGGCGGGAGGCGATACGCAGTATTTT. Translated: CASSPPGGAGGDTQYF. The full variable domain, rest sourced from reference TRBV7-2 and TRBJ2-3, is GAGVSQSPSNKVTEKGKDVELRCDPISGHTALYWYRQSLGQGLEFLIYFQGNSAPDKSGLPSDRFSAERTGGSVSTLTIQRTQQEDSAVYLCASSPPGGAGGDTQYFGPGTRLTVL.

CDR3 DNA: TGTGCCAGCAGCCCACACATGTCTGGTCTCGGGGATACGCAGTATTTT. Translated: CASSPHMSGLGDTQYF. This sequence joins TRBV9 and TRBJ2-3; D not certain. Trimming stripped 4 bases from V and 6 bases from J, with 21 bases between. The CDR3 consists of 16 residues. CDR1 SGDLS and CDR2 YYNGEE come from the germline V gene.

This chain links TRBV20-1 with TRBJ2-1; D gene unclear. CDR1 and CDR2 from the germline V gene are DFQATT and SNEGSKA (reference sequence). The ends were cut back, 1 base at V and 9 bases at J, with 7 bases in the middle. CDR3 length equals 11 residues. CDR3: CSARGALEQFF. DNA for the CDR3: TGCAGTGCTAGAGGAGCGCTTGAGCAGTTCTTC.

CDR3 sequence (DNA): TGTGCCAGTAATTCTGGCCAGCGGGGAGAGACCCAGTACTTC. Translation: CASNSGQRGETQYF. The chain links TRBV19 to TRBJ2-5, with 7 nucleotides matching TRBD2. This CDR3 region has 14 residues. The J segment lost 4 bases and the V segment lost 7 bases, leaving 9 bases of the junction unmatched. Germline CDR1 reads LNHDA; CDR2 reads SQIVND (reference sequence).

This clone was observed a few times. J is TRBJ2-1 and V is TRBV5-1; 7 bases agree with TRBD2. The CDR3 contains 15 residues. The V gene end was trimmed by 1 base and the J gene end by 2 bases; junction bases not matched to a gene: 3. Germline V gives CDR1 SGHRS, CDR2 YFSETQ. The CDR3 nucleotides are TGCGCCAGCAGCTTGACCCGGGAGGCCTACAATGAGCAGTTCTTC. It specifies CASSLTREAYNEQFF.

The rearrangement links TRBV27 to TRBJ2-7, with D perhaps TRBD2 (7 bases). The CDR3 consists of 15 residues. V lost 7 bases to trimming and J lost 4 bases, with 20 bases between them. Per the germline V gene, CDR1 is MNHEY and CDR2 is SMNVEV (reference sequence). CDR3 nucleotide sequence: TGTGCCAGCAAGGGGGGGAGAGGAACGGGATACGAGCAGTACTTC. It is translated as CASKGGRGTGYEQYF.

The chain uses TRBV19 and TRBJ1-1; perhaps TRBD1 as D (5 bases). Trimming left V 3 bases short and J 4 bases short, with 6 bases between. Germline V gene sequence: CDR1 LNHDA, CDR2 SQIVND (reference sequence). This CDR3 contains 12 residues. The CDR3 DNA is TGTGCCAGTAGTATTAGGGGCACTGAAGCTTTCTTT. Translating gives CASSIRGTEAFF.

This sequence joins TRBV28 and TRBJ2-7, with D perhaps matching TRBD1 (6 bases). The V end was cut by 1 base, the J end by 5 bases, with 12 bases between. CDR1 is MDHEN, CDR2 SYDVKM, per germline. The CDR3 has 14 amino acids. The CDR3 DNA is TGTGCCAGCAGTTTATCCTGGACAGAGAACGAGCAGTACTTC. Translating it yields CASSLSWTENEQYF. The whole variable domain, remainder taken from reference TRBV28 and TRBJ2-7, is DVKVTQSSRYLVKRTGEKVFLECVQDMDHENMFWYRQDPGLGLRLIYFSYDVKMKEKGDIPEGYSVSREKKERFSLILESASTNQTSMYLCASSLSWTENEQYFGPGTRLTVT.

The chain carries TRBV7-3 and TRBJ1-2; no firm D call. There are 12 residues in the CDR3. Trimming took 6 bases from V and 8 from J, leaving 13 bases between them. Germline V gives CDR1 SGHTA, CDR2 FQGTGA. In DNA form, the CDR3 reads TGTGCCAGCAGTTCGCCGGCGCGGGGCTACACCTTC. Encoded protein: CASSSPARGYTF. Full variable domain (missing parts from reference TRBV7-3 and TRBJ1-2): GAGVSQTPSNKVTEKGKYVELRCDPISGHTALYWYRQSLGQGPEFLIYFQGTGAADDSGLPNDRFFAVRPEGSVSTLKIQRTERGDSAVYLCASSSPARGYTFGSGTRLTVV.

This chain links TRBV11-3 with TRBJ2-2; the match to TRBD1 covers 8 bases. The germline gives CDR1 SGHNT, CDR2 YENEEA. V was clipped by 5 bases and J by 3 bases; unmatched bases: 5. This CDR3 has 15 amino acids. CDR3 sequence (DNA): TGTGCCAGCAGCCCCCAGGGGGCGCACACCGGGGAGCTGTTTTTT. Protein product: CASSPQGAHTGELFF.

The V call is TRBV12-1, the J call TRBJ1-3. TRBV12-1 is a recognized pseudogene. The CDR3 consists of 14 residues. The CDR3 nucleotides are TGTGCCAGCAGCTCGAGGGCGCTCGGAAACACCATATATTTT. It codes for CASSSRALGNTIYF.

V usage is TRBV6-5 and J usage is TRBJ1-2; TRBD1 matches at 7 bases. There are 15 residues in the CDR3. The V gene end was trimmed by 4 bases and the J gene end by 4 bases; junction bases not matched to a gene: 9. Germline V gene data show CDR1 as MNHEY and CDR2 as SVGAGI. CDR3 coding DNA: TGTGCCAGCAGTTTGACAGGGAGGTTCGGCTATGGCTACACCTTC. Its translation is CASSLTGRFGYGYTF.

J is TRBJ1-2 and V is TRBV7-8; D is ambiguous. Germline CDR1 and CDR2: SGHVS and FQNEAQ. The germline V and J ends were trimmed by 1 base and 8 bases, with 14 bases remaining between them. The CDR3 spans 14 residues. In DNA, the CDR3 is TGTGCCAGCAGCTTAGGAGCCGGGTTTGAGGGCTACACCTTC. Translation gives CASSLGAGFEGYTF.

CDR3 region: CATEERNQPQHF. CDR3 DNA: TGTGCCACTGAAGAGAGGAATCAGCCCCAGCATTTT. The chain has TRBV19 and TRBJ1-5, with D unclear. This CDR3 contains 12 residues. Trimming took 10 bases from V and 4 from J, leaving 11 bases between them. CDR1 and CDR2 from the germline V gene are LNHDA and SQIVND (reference sequence).

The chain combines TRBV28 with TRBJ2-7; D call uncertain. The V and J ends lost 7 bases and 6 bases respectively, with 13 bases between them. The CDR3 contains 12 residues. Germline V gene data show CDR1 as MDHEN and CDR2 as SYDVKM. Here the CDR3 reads CASMRHPIEQYF. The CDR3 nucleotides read TGTGCCAGCATGCGACATCCGATCGAGCAGTACTTC.

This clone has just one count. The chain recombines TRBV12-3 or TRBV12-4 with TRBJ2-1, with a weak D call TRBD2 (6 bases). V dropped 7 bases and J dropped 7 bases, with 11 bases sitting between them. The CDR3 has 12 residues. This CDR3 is CASTTAGNEQFF. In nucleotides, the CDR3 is TGTGCCAGCACCACGGCGGGGAATGAGCAGTTCTTC.

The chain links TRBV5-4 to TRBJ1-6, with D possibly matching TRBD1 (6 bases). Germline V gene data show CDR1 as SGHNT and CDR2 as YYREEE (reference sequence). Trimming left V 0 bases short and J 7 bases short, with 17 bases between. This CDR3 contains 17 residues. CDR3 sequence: CASSLGGPGLLNSPLHF. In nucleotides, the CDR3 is TGTGCCAGCAGCTTGGGGGGGCCGGGACTACTAAATTCACCCCTCCACTTT.

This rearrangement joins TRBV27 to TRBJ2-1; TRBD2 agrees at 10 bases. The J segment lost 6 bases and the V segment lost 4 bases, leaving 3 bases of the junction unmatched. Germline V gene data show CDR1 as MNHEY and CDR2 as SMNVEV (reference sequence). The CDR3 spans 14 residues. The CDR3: CASSSKREGNEQFF. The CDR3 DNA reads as TGTGCCAGCAGTTCCAAGCGGGAGGGCAATGAGCAGTTCTTC.

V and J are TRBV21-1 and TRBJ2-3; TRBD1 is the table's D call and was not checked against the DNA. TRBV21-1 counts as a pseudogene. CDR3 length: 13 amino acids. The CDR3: CASSQGGADTQYF. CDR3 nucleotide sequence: TGTGCCAGCAGCCAAGGGGGCGCGGATACGCAGTATTTT.

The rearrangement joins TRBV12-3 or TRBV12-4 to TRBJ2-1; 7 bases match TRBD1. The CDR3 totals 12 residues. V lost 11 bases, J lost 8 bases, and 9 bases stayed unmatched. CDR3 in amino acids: CAVGDRVDEQFF. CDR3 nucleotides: TGTGCCGTCGGGGACAGAGTCGATGAGCAGTTCTTC.

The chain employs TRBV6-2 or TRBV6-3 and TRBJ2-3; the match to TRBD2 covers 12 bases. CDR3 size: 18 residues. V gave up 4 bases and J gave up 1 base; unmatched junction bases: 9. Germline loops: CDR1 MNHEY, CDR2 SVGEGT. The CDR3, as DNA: TGTGCCAGCAGTTGGGTGACTAGCGGGAGCTCCCGCACAGATACGCAGTATTTT. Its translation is CASSWVTSGSSRTDTQYF.

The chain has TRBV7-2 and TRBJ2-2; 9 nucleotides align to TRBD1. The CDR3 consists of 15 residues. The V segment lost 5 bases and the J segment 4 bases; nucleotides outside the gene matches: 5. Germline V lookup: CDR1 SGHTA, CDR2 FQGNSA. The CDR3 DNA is TGTGCCAGCAGCCCGCGGACAGGGGTCACCGGGGAGCTGTTTTTT. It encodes CASSPRTGVTGELFF.